This T cell receptor beta chain was documented in a study of identical twins. This clonotype was seen more than once but under ten times. Each CDR3 protein gets one entry after TCRdb re-called the 5' RACE reads with MiXCR. The sample holds 1.5 million to 2 million distinct CDR3 sequences; 32% are singletons and the top ten take 0.27%. The CDR3 consists of 18 residues. V gave up 7 bases and J gave up 0 bases, with 19 bases separating them. Germline CDR1 SGHAT, CDR2 FQNNGV. The sequencing input was cord blood. The rearrangement links TRBV11-2 to TRBJ2-6, with D unclear. The sequence was obtained from a newborn girl in good health. Written as DNA, the CDR3 is TGTGCCAGCATCTACTGGGTGGCAAGAACCTCTGGGGCCAACGTCCTGACTTTC. Protein product: CASIYWVARTSGANVLTF.